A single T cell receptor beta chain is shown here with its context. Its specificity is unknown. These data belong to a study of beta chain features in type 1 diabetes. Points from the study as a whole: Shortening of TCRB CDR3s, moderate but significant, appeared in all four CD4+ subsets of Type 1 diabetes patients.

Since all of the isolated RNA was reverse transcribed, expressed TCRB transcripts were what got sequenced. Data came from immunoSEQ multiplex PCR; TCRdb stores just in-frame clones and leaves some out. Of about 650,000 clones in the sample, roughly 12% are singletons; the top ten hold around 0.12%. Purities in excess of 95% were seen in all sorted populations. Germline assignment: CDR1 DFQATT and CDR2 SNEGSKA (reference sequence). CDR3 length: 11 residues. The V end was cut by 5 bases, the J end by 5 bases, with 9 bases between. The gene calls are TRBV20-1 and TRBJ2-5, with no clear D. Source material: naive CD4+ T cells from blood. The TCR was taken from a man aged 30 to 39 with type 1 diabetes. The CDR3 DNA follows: TGCAGTGCTCCCCCCGGGGAGACCCAGTACTTC. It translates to CSAPPGETQYF.